These 17 T cell receptor beta chains were all obtained from the same sample, sequenced in a study of cytomegalovirus exposure and HLA in healthy donors. Primers: 60 Vbeta forward and 13 Jbeta reverse. The repertoire was sequenced with immunoSEQ multiplex PCR; TCRdb's copy has only in-frame clones and lacks some. Counted here are roughly 100,000 clones, less than 85% occurring once; the ten biggest clones make up over 4.5%. Sequences were obtained from PBMCs. The receptor source for this set is a woman between 18 and 30 years old in good health and CMV-seropositive.

This chain joins TRBV30 and TRBJ2-1, with 10 bases lining up with TRBD2. Germline CDR1 and CDR2: GTSNPN and SVGIG (reference sequence). The CDR3 sequence is 17 residues long. The V segment lost 5 bases and the J segment 4 bases; nucleotides outside the gene matches: 14. The CDR3 region is CAWDPSRTSGFYNEQFF. DNA of the CDR3: TGTGCCTGGGACCCCTCTCGGACTAGCGGCTTTTACAATGAGCAGTTCTTC.

The rearrangement links TRBV21-1 to TRBJ2-2; the table's TRBD1 call for D was not verified on the DNA. TRBV21-1 is annotated as a pseudogene. The CDR3 extends over 21 amino acids. In DNA, the CDR3 is TGTGCCAGCAGCAAAAAACCGGGACAGGGCCTCTTATTTTCGAACACCGGGGAGCTGTTTTTT. Translated, it gives CASSKKPGQGLLFSNTGELFF.

V and J are TRBV18 and TRBJ2-5; D not certain. The CDR3 is 12 residues long. Looked up from germline, CDR1 is KGHSH and CDR2 is LQKENI. V was shortened by 3 bases and J by 3 bases, with 5 bases between the two germline ends. The CDR3 DNA sequence: TGTGCCAGCTCACCCCGAGAAGAGACCCAGTACTTC. As protein: CASSPREETQYF.

The chain couples TRBV30 to TRBJ1-3, with TRBD1 matching 9 bases. The V segment lost 1 base and the J segment 2 bases; nucleotides outside the gene matches: 6. Looked up from germline, CDR1 is GTSNPN and CDR2 is SVGIG (reference sequence). The CDR3 is made up of 16 amino acids. The CDR3 here is CAWSGWDREAGNTIYF. Here the CDR3 DNA reads TGTGCCTGGAGTGGCTGGGACAGGGAGGCTGGAAACACCATATATTTT.

This chain joins TRBV28 and TRBJ1-5; possibly TRBD1 for D (5 bases). The CDR3 extends over 12 amino acids. In germline, CDR1 is MDHEN, CDR2 SYDVKM. The ends were cut back, 8 bases at V and 3 bases at J, with 8 bases in the middle. As DNA, the CDR3 is TGTGCCAGCGACAGTTACAATCAGCCCCAGCATTTT. This translates into CASDSYNQPQHF.

The CDR3 here is CASTLQGYEQYF. CDR3 nucleotides: TGCGCCAGCACCCTTCAGGGTTACGAGCAGTACTTC. The V gene is TRBV10-2, the J gene TRBJ2-7, with a possible D match to TRBD1 (5 bases). Trimming stripped 7 bases from V and 4 bases from J, with 11 bases between. This CDR3 is 12 amino acids long. Per germline, CDR1 WSHSY and CDR2 SAAADI.

The chain carries TRBV28 and TRBJ1-5; 7 bases are shared with TRBD1. Germline CDR1 reads MDHEN; CDR2 reads SYDVKM. Trimming cost V 1 base and J 4 bases; bases outside gene matches: 7. The CDR3 totals 16 residues. CDR3 sequence reads: CASSLLGDRVNQPQHF. The CDR3, as DNA: TGTGCCAGCAGTTTATTGGGCGACAGGGTGAATCAGCCCCAGCATTTT.

The chain combines TRBV19 with TRBJ2-5, with 8 bases aligning to TRBD2. The CDR3 has 14 amino acids. J was trimmed by 5 bases and V by 4 bases; bases with no gene match: 6. Germline loops: CDR1 LNHDA, CDR2 SQIVND (reference sequence). CDR3 sequence (DNA): TGTGCCAGTAGTACAGGACTAGCCCCCGAGACCCAGTACTTC. It is translated as CASSTGLAPETQYF.

This clone came up once. This sequence joins TRBV7-9 and TRBJ1-2; D unclear. V lost 4 bases, J lost 3 bases, and 6 bases lay in between. This CDR3 has 12 amino acids. Germline-derived CDR1 and CDR2 are SEHNR and FQNEAQ (reference sequence). As DNA, the CDR3 is TGTGCCAGCAGCTCCTCGGACTATGGCTACACCTTC. Encoded protein: CASSSSDYGYTF.

V gene TRBV6-1 combines with J gene TRBJ1-2, with D possibly being TRBD1 (6 bases). This CDR3 comprises 15 residues. Deletions cut 2 bases from V and 4 bases from J, with 14 bases between. Per germline, CDR1 MNHNS and CDR2 SASEGT. DNA of the CDR3: TGTGCCAGCAGTGAATTGAGGACAGAGATCTATGGCTACACCTTC. Translating gives CASSELRTEIYGYTF.

This clone showed up just once. Other DNA sequences of this sample code for an identical CDR3. V usage is TRBV25-1 and J usage is TRBJ2-7; D is unclear. V lost 3 bases to trimming and J lost 3 bases, with 3 bases between them. The CDR3 loop spans 11 amino acids. The germline V gene encodes CDR1 MGHDK and CDR2 SYGVNS. The CDR3 protein is CASSDYYEQYF. CDR3 in DNA: TGTGCCAGCAGTGACTACTACGAGCAGTACTTC.

The genes are TRBV29-1 and TRBJ1-5, with 9 positions matching TRBD1. After removal of 4 bases from V and 5 bases from J, the junction contained 6 bases not matched to a gene. This CDR3 is 14 amino acids long. Germline V gives CDR1 SQVTM, CDR2 ANQGSEA. The CDR3 DNA is TGCAGCGTTGTTCTTGGGACAGGGTATCAGCCCCAGCATTTT. Protein product: CSVVLGTGYQPQHF.

The chain links TRBV6-1 to TRBJ2-2; D unresolved. Trimming pared 2 bases from V and 6 bases from J, leaving 16 bases between. Germline V gives CDR1 MNHNS, CDR2 SASEGT. This CDR3 contains 16 residues. CDR3 loop: CASSEYPTSLPGELFF. In DNA form, the CDR3 reads TGTGCCAGCAGTGAATACCCTACTTCGTTGCCCGGGGAGCTGTTTTTT.

The V and J genes are TRBV5-4 and TRBJ1-3; 7 positions match TRBD1. Trimming removed 4 bases from V and 1 base from J; junction bases left unmatched: 14. Germline V gives CDR1 SGHNT, CDR2 YYREEE (reference sequence). The CDR3 is made up of 18 amino acids. The CDR3 here is CASSPGGGPGGSGNTIYF. In nucleotides, the CDR3 is TGTGCCAGCAGCCCCGGAGGCGGGCCAGGGGGATCTGGAAACACCATATATTTT.

The V and J genes are TRBV28 and TRBJ2-2; 11 nucleotides align to TRBD2. Germline values: CDR1 MDHEN, CDR2 SYDVKM. V gave up 7 bases and J gave up 5 bases; unmatched junction bases: 6. The CDR3 loop spans 15 amino acids. The CDR3 loop reads CASTILAGATGELFF. In nucleotides, the CDR3 is TGTGCCAGCACAATACTAGCGGGAGCGACCGGGGAGCTGTTTTTT.

This clone was counted between two and nine times. The chain combines TRBV28 with TRBJ2-5; D unclear. The V gene lost 1 base and the J gene lost 5 bases, with 5 bases spanning the gap. The germline V gene encodes CDR1 MDHEN and CDR2 SYDVKM. This CDR3 contains 12 residues. CDR3 residues: CASSLFRETQYF. CDR3 DNA: TGTGCCAGCAGTTTATTCAGGGAGACCCAGTACTTC.

The chain joins TRBV30 to TRBJ2-7; 7 bases are shared with TRBD2. This CDR3 contains 13 residues. Trimming removed 0 bases from V and 3 bases from J; junction bases left unmatched: 2. CDR1 and CDR2 (germline): GTSNPN, SVGIG (reference sequence). The CDR3 here is CAWSVASGYEQYF. The CDR3 bases are TGTGCCTGGAGTGTCGCTAGCGGCTACGAGCAGTACTTC. The complete variable domain, with remaining parts taken from reference TRBV30 and TRBJ2-7, reads SQTIHQWPATLVQPVGSPLSLECTVEGTSNPNLYWYRQAAGRGLQLLFYSVGIGQISSEVPQNLSASRPQDRQFILSSKKLLLSDSGFYLCAWSVASGYEQYFGPGTRLTVT.